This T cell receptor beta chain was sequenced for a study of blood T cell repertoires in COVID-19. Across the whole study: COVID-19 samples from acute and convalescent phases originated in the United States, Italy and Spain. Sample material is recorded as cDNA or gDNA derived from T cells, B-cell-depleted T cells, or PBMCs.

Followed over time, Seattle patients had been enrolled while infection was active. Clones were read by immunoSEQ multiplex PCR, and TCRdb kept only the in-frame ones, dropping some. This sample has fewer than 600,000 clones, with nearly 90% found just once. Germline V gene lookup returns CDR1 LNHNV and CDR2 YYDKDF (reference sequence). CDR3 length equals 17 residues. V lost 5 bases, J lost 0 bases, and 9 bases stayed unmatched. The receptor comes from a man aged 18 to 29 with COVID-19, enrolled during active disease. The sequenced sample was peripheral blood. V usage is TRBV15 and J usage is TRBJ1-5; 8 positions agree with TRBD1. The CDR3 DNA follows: TGTGCCACCAGCGCCATAACAGGGGGATATAGCAATCAGCCCCAGCATTTT. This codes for CATSAITGGYSNQPQHF.